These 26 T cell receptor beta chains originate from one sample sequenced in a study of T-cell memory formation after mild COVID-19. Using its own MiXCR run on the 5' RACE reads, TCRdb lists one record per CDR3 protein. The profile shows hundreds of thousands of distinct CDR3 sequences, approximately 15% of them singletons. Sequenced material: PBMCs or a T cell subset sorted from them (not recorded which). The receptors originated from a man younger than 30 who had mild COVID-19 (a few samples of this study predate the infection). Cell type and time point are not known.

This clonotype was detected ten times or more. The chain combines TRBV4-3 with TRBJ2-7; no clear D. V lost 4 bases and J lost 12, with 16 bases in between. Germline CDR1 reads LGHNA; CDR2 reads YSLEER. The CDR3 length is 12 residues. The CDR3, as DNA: TGCGCCAGCAGCCGCCGCCGACCCATCACGTACGTC. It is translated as CASSRRRPITYV.

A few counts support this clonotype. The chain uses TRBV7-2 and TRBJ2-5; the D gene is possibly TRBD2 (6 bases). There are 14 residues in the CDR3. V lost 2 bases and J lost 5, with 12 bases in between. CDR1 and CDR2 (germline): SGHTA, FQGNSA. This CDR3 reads CASSLKLAWETQYF. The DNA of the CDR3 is TGTGCCAGCAGCTTAAAGCTAGCGTGGGAGACCCAGTACTTC. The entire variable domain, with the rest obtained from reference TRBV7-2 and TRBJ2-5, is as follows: GAGVSQSPSNKVTEKGKDVELRCDPISGHTALYWYRQSLGQGLEFLIYFQGNSAPDKSGLPSDRFSAERTGGSVSTLTIQRTQQEDSAVYLCASSLKLAWETQYFGPGTRLLVL.

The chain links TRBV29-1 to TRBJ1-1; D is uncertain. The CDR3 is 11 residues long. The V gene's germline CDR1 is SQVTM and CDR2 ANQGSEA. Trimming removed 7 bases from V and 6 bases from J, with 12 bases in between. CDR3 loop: CSGRRAAEAFF. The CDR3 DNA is TGCAGCGGTCGGAGGGCGGCTGAAGCTTTCTTT.

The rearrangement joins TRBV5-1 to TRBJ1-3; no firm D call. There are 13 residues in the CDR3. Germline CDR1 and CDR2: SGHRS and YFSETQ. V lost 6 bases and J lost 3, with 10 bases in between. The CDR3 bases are TGCGCCAGCACCCTGGGTGGTGGAAACACCATATATTTT. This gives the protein CASTLGGGNTIYF.

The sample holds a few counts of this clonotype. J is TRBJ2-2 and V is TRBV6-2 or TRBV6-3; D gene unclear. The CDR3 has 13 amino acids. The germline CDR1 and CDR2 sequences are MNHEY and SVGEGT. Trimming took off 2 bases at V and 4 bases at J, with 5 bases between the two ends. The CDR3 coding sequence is TGTGCCAGCAGTTACGGTGGCACCGGGGAGCTGTTTTTT. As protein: CASSYGGTGELFF.

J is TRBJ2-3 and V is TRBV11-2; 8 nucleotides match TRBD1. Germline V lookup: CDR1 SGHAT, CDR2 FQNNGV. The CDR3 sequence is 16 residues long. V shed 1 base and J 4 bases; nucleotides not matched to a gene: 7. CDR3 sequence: CASSLVLGQGSDTQYF. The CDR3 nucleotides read TGTGCCAGCAGCTTAGTACTTGGACAGGGATCAGATACGCAGTATTTT.

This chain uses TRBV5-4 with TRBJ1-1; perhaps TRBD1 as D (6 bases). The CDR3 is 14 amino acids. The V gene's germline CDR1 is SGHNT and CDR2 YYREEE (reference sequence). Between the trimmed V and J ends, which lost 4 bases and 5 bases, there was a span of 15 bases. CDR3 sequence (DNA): TGTGCCAGCAGCATACAGGGATCTGGGACTGAAGCTTTCTTT. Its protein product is CASSIQGSGTEAFF.

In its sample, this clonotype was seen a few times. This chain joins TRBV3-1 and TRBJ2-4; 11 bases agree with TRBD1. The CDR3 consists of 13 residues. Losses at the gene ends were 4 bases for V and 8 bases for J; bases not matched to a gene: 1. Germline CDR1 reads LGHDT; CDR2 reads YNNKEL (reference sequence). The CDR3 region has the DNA TGTGCCAGCAGCCGGGGACAGGGGGACATTCAGTACTTC. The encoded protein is CASSRGQGDIQYF.

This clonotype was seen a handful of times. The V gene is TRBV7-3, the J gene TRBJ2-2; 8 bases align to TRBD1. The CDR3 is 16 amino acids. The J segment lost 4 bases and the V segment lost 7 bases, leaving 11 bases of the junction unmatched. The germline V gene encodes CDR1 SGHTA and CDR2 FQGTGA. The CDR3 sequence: CASTPFGQGGTGELFF. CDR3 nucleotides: TGTGCCAGCACCCCCTTCGGACAGGGAGGCACCGGGGAGCTGTTTTTT.

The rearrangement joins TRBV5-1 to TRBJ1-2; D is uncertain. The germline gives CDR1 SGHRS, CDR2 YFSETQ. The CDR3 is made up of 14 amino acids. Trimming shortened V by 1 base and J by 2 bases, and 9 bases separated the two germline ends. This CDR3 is CASSLNDANYGYTF. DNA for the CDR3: TGCGCCAGCAGCTTGAACGACGCAAACTATGGCTACACCTTC.

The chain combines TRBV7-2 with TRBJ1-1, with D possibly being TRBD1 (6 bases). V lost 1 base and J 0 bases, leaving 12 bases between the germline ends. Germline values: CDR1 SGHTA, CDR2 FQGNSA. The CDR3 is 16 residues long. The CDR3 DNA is TGTGCCAGCAGCTTAGGGTACGGGGGCATGAACACTGAAGCTTTCTTT. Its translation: CASSLGYGGMNTEAFF.

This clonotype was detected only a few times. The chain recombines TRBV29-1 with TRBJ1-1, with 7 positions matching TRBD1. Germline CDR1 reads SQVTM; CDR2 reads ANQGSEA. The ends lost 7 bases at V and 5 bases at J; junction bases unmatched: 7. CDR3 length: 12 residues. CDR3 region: CSAHPGGTEAFF. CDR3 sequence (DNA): TGCAGCGCTCACCCAGGGGGGACTGAAGCTTTCTTT.

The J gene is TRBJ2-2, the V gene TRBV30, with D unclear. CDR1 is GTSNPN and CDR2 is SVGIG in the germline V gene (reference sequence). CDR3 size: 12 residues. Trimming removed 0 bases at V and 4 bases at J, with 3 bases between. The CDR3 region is CAWSVSTGELFF. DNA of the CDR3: TGTGCCTGGAGTGTTTCCACCGGGGAGCTGTTTTTT.

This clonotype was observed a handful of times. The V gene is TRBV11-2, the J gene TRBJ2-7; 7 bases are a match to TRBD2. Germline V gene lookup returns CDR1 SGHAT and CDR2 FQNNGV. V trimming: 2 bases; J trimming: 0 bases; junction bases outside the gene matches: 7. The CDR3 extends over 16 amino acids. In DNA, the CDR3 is TGTGCCAGCAGCTTAAGCGGGAAGGCCCTCTCCTACGAGCAGTACTTC. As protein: CASSLSGKALSYEQYF.

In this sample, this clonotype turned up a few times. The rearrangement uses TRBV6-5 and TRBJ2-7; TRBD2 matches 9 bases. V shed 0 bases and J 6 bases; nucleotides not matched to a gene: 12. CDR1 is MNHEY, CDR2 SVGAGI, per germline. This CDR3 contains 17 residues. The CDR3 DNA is TGTGCCAGCAGTTACTCGGGCGTAGAGCGGGGGGTCGGCGAGCAGTACGTC. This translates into CASSYSGVERGVGEQYV.

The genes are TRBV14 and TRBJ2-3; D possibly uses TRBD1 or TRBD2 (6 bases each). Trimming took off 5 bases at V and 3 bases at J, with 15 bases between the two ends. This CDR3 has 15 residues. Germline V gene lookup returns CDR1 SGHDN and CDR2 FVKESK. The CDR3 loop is CASSAGHRVTDTQYF. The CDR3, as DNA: TGTGCCAGCAGCGCGGGGCACAGGGTTACAGATACGCAGTATTTT.

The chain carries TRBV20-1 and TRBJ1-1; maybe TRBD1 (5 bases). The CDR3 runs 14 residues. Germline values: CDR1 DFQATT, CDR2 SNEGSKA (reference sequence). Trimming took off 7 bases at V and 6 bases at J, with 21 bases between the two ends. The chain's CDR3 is CSGGTPALLAEAFF. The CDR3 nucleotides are TGCAGTGGGGGGACGCCCGCACTTCTGGCTGAAGCTTTCTTT.

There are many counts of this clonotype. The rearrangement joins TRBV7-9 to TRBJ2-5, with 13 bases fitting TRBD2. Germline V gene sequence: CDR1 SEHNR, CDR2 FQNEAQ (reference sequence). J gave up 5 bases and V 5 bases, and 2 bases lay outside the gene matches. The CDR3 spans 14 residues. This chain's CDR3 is CASSRTSGGETQYF. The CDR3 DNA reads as TGTGCCAGCAGCCGGACTAGCGGGGGTGAGACCCAGTACTTC. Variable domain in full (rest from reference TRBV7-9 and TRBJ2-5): DTGVSQNPRHKITKRGQNVTFRCDPISEHNRLYWYRQTLGQGPEFLTYFQNEAQLEKSRLLSDRFSAERPKGSFSTLEIQRTEQGDSAMYLCASSRTSGGETQYFGPGTRLLVL.

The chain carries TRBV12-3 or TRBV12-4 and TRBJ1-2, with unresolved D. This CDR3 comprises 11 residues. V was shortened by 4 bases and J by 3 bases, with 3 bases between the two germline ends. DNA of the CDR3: TGTGCCAGCAGTTATTACTATGGCTACACCTTC. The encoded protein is CASSYYYGYTF.

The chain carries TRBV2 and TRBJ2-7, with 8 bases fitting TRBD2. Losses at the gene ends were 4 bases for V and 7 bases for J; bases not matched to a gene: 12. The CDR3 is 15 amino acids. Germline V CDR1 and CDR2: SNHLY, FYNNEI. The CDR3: CASSVEAGDRGEQYF. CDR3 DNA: TGTGCCAGCAGTGTTGAAGCGGGGGACCGTGGAGAGCAGTACTTC.

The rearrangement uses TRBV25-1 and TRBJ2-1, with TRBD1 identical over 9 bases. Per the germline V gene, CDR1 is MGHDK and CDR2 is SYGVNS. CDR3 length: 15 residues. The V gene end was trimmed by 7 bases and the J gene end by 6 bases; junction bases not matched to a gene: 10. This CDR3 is CASTVPGQGFNEQFF. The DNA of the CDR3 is TGTGCCAGCACCGTACCGGGACAGGGTTTCAATGAGCAGTTCTTC.

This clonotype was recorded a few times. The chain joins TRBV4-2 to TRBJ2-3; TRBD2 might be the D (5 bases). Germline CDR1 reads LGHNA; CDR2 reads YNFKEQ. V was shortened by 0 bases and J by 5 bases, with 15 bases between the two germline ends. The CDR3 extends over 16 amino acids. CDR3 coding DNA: TGTGCCAGCAGCCAAGATAGGAAACTAGGCGAAGATACGCAGTATTTT. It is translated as CASSQDRKLGEDTQYF.

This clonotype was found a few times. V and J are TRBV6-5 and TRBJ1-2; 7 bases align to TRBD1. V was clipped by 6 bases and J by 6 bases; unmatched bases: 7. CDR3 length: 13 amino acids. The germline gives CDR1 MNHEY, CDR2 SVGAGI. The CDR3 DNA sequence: TGTGCCAGCAGAACAGGGGTCTTAGATGGCTACACCTTC. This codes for CASRTGVLDGYTF.

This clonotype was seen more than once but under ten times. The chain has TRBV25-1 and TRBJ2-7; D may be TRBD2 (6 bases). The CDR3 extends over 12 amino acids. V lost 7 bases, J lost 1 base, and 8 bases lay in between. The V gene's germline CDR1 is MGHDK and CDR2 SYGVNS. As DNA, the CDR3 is TGTGCCAGCAAGGAGGGGTCCTACGAGCAGTACGTC. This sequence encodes CASKEGSYEQYV.

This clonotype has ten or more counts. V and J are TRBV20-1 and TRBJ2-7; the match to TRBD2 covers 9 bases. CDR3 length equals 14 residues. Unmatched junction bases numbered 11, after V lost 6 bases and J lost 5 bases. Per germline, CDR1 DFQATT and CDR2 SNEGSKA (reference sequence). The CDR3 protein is CSAKAGGGAHEQYV. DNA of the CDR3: TGCAGTGCCAAAGCGGGGGGAGGGGCCCACGAGCAGTACGTC.

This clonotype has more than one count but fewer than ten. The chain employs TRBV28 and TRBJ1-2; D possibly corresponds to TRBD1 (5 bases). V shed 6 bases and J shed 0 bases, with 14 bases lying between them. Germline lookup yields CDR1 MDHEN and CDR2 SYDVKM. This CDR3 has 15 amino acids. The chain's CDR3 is CASRPQVLANYGYTF. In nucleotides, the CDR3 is TGTGCCAGCAGGCCACAGGTCTTAGCTAACTATGGCTACACCTTC.